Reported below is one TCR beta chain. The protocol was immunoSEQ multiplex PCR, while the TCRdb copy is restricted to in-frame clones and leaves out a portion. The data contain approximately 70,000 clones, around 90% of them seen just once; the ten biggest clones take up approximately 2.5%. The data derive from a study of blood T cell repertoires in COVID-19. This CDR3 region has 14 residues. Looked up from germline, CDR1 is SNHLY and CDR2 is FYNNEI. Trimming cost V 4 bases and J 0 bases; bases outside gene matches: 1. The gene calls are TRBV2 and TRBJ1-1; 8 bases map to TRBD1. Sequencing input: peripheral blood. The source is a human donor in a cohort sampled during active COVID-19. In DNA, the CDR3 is TGTGCCAGCAGTGGACAGGGGATGAACACTGAAGCTTTCTTT. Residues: CASSGQGMNTEAFF.